A selection of T cell receptor beta chains follows, all from one sample in a study of T cell responses to AZD1222 COVID-19 vaccine. The protocol was immunoSEQ multiplex PCR, while the TCRdb copy is restricted to in-frame clones and leaves out a portion. The top ten hold over 2.5% of the sample, which has around 110,000 clones, 90% to 95% seen once. The sample consisted of peripheral blood, taken on day 0 of AZD1222 vaccination. The receptors derive from an adult in good health. CDR3s include the opening cysteine and the closing phenylalanine or tryptophan. The D gene is left open where the match is weak. Where a row states a size, it is once, few, many or the class of an expanded clone; other rows omit it.

j_call: TRBJ1-3; clone_size: -; cdr3_length: 15; v_call: TRBV4-1; d_call: -; cdr3_nt: TGCGCCAGCAGCCAACAGCGCCCCTCTGGAAACACCATATATTTT; cdr3_aa: CASSQQRPSGNTIYF
j_call: TRBJ2-1; clone_size: -; cdr3_length: 14; v_call: TRBV28; d_call: -; cdr3_nt: TGTGCCAGCACTACAGGGCCCTTCTACAATGAGCAGTTCTTC; cdr3_aa: CASTTGPFYNEQFF
j_call: TRBJ1-2; clone_size: -; cdr3_length: 13; v_call: TRBV28; d_call: -; cdr3_nt: TGTGCCAGCAGATGGACTGTGGGCTATGGCTACACCTTC; cdr3_aa: CASRWTVGYGYTF
j_call: TRBJ1-3; clone_size: -; cdr3_length: 16; v_call: TRBV11-1; d_call: -; cdr3_nt: TGTGCCAGCAGCTTAGAGGGAAGATTTTCCGGAAACACCATATATTTT; cdr3_aa: CASSLEGRFSGNTIYF
j_call: TRBJ2-7; clone_size: -; cdr3_length: 13; v_call: TRBV7-8; d_call: -; cdr3_nt: TGTGCCAGCAGCTTTCAGGGAACCTACGAGCAGTACTTC; cdr3_aa: CASSFQGTYEQYF
j_call: TRBJ1-6; clone_size: -; cdr3_length: 15; v_call: TRBV6-5; d_call: -; cdr3_nt: TGTGCCAGCAGTTACTCAGGGAACGTCCATTCACCCCTCCACTTT; cdr3_aa: CASSYSGNVHSPLHF
j_call: TRBJ1-3; clone_size: -; cdr3_length: 14; v_call: TRBV5-1; d_call: -; cdr3_nt: TGCGCCAGCAGCTTGGAGGCCGGGTTCGACACCATATATTTT; cdr3_aa: CASSLEAGFDTIYF
j_call: TRBJ1-1; clone_size: -; cdr3_length: 16; v_call: TRBV14; d_call: -; cdr3_nt: TGTGCCAGCAGCCCCCTCGGTTATGGTGTGAACACTGAAGCTTTCTTT; cdr3_aa: CASSPLGYGVNTEAFF
j_call: TRBJ2-2; clone_size: -; cdr3_length: 17; v_call: TRBV5-1; d_call: TRBD1; cdr3_nt: TGCGCCAGCAGCTTGACTCTCACAGGGGGCGCTTCCGGGGAGCTGTTTTTT; cdr3_aa: CASSLTLTGGASGELFF
j_call: TRBJ2-1; clone_size: once; cdr3_length: 14; v_call: TRBV28; d_call: TRBD1; cdr3_nt: TGTGCCAGCAGTTTCACAGGGGGGTTGAATGAGCAGTTCTTC; cdr3_aa: CASSFTGGLNEQFF
j_call: TRBJ2-4; clone_size: -; cdr3_length: 19; v_call: TRBV6-1; d_call: -; cdr3_nt: TGTGCCAGCAGTGAAAAGGACGGGTCAGAAACTTTAGCCAAAAACATTCAGTACTTC; cdr3_aa: CASSEKDGSETLAKNIQYF
j_call: TRBJ1-2; clone_size: -; cdr3_length: 15; v_call: TRBV6-5; d_call: -; cdr3_nt: TGTGCCAGCAGCGCCTGGGGGGCCGCTAACTATGGCTACACCTTC; cdr3_aa: CASSAWGAANYGYTF
j_call: TRBJ1-3; clone_size: -; cdr3_length: 19; v_call: TRBV4-2; d_call: TRBD1; cdr3_nt: TGTGCCAGCAGCCAGGTTGGGATCGCACAGGGGAGGACTGGAAACACCATATATTTT; cdr3_aa: CASSQVGIAQGRTGNTIYF
j_call: TRBJ2-3; clone_size: -; cdr3_length: 12; v_call: TRBV27; d_call: -; cdr3_nt: TGTGCCAGCAGTCTGGGCACAGATACGCAGTATTTT; cdr3_aa: CASSLGTDTQYF
j_call: TRBJ1-1; clone_size: -; cdr3_length: 14; v_call: TRBV2; d_call: TRBD1; cdr3_nt: TGTGCCAGCAGTCGATCGACAGGGGACACTGAAGCTTTCTTT; cdr3_aa: CASSRSTGDTEAFF
j_call: TRBJ1-3; clone_size: -; cdr3_length: 13; v_call: TRBV2; d_call: -; cdr3_nt: TGTGCCAGCAGTGACAGCTCTGGAAACACCATATATTTT; cdr3_aa: CASSDSSGNTIYF
j_call: TRBJ2-2; clone_size: -; cdr3_length: 13; v_call: TRBV4-2; d_call: -; cdr3_nt: TGTGCCAGCAGCCCGGGGAACACCGGGGAGCTGTTTTTT; cdr3_aa: CASSPGNTGELFF
j_call: TRBJ2-7; clone_size: -; cdr3_length: 15; v_call: TRBV6-5; d_call: -; cdr3_nt: TGTGCCAGCACCCGGAGTAGCGGTCCCGCCTACGAGCAGTACTTC; cdr3_aa: CASTRSSGPAYEQYF
j_call: TRBJ1-6; clone_size: -; cdr3_length: 13; v_call: TRBV5-6; d_call: -; cdr3_nt: TGTGCCAGCAGCTTGGGCCTGGGGGCACCCCTCCACTTT; cdr3_aa: CASSLGLGAPLHF
j_call: TRBJ2-1; clone_size: -; cdr3_length: 11; v_call: TRBV6-2/TRBV6-3; d_call: -; cdr3_nt: TGTGCCAGCAGCCCCCGCAATGAGCAGTTCTTC; cdr3_aa: CASSPRNEQFF
j_call: TRBJ1-2; clone_size: -; cdr3_length: 14; v_call: TRBV5-1; d_call: -; cdr3_nt: TGCGCCAGCAGCTGGCAGGGGTGGGACTATGGCTACACCTTC; cdr3_aa: CASSWQGWDYGYTF
j_call: TRBJ2-7; clone_size: -; cdr3_length: 15; v_call: TRBV19; d_call: TRBD1; cdr3_nt: TGTGCCAGTAGTATCCTTGAGGGGGCTACCTACGAGCAGTACTTC; cdr3_aa: CASSILEGATYEQYF
j_call: TRBJ2-3; clone_size: -; cdr3_length: 15; v_call: TRBV16; d_call: TRBD1; cdr3_nt: TGTGCCAGCAGCCAATGGGGACAGTCCACAGATACGCAGTATTTT; cdr3_aa: CASSQWGQSTDTQYF
j_call: TRBJ2-1; clone_size: -; cdr3_length: 14; v_call: TRBV28; d_call: -; cdr3_nt: TGTGCCAGCAGTGACCCCACCTCATTCAATGAGCAGTTCTTC; cdr3_aa: CASSDPTSFNEQFF
j_call: TRBJ2-2; clone_size: -; cdr3_length: 11; v_call: TRBV2; d_call: -; cdr3_nt: TGTGCCAGCAGGGTCCCCGGGGAGCTGTTTTTT; cdr3_aa: CASRVPGELFF
j_call: TRBJ2-5; clone_size: -; cdr3_length: 15; v_call: TRBV6-1; d_call: -; cdr3_nt: TGTGCCAGCAGTGAACCTCGAGGCGTTCAAGAGACCCAGTACTTC; cdr3_aa: CASSEPRGVQETQYF
j_call: TRBJ1-3; clone_size: -; cdr3_length: 16; v_call: TRBV5-4; d_call: -; cdr3_nt: TGTGCCAGCAGCGCCATGGAACAGGGCTCTGGAAACACCATATATTTT; cdr3_aa: CASSAMEQGSGNTIYF
j_call: TRBJ2-3; clone_size: -; cdr3_length: 13; v_call: TRBV6-5; d_call: TRBD2; cdr3_nt: TGTGCCAGCAGGAGAGCGGGAGAAGATACGCAGTATTTT; cdr3_aa: CASRRAGEDTQYF
j_call: TRBJ1-6; clone_size: -; cdr3_length: 18; v_call: TRBV5-6; d_call: -; cdr3_nt: TGTGCCAGCAGCTTCGGCAAGGGTCCTCTCTCCTATAATTCACCCCTCCACTTT; cdr3_aa: CASSFGKGPLSYNSPLHF
j_call: TRBJ1-2; clone_size: -; cdr3_length: 16; v_call: TRBV5-4; d_call: -; cdr3_nt: TGTGCCAGCAGCTTTCCGGCGGGGGGCAAAGTCTATGGCTACACCTTC; cdr3_aa: CASSFPAGGKVYGYTF
j_call: TRBJ1-6; clone_size: -; cdr3_length: 14; v_call: TRBV6-5; d_call: TRBD1; cdr3_nt: TGTGCCAGCGGACAGGGGAGGTATAATTCACCCCTCCACTTT; cdr3_aa: CASGQGRYNSPLHF
j_call: TRBJ2-2; clone_size: -; cdr3_length: 16; v_call: TRBV2; d_call: TRBD2; cdr3_nt: TGTGCCAGCAGTGTAATTCCTAGCGGGCTCACCGGGGAGCTGTTTTTT; cdr3_aa: CASSVIPSGLTGELFF
j_call: TRBJ2-4; clone_size: -; cdr3_length: 18; v_call: TRBV9; d_call: -; cdr3_nt: TGTGCCAGCAGCGTAGAGCCACTAGTGACGCTAGCCAAAAACATTCAGTACTTC; cdr3_aa: CASSVEPLVTLAKNIQYF
j_call: TRBJ1-2; clone_size: -; cdr3_length: 13; v_call: TRBV5-1; d_call: -; cdr3_nt: TGCGCCAGCAGTACCGGGACGGGCGATGGCTACACCTTC; cdr3_aa: CASSTGTGDGYTF
j_call: TRBJ2-2; clone_size: -; cdr3_length: 13; v_call: TRBV28; d_call: -; cdr3_nt: TGTGCCAGCAGTTTACTGAACACCGGGGAGCTGTTTTTT; cdr3_aa: CASSLLNTGELFF
j_call: TRBJ1-2; clone_size: -; cdr3_length: 15; v_call: TRBV27; d_call: -; cdr3_nt: TGTGCCAGCAGTTTATCGCCAGGAGCTAACTATGGCTACACCTTC; cdr3_aa: CASSLSPGANYGYTF
j_call: TRBJ1-1; clone_size: -; cdr3_length: 15; v_call: TRBV5-1; d_call: -; cdr3_nt: TGCGCCAGCAGCTTGTTTCAATCGGGGAACACTGAAGCTTTCTTT; cdr3_aa: CASSLFQSGNTEAFF